This T cell receptor (beta chain) was identified in a study of vaccination and CD4 T cells after COVID-19. Regarding treatment: roughly nine-day PBMC culture with coronavirus spike peptide pools or control peptides (ViraFEST assay). The Oncomine TCR Beta short-read assay was applied to DNA of cultured CD4+ T cells. From the PCR reads, TCRdb called clonotypes with MiXCR, one entry per CDR3 protein. Of about 16,000 distinct CDR3 sequences listed, less than 75% are singletons. The ends lost 3 bases at V and 5 bases at J; junction bases unmatched: 8. This CDR3 region has 17 residues. The germline CDR1 and CDR2 sequences are KGHDR and SFDVKD. On this clonotype itself: Its antigen remains unknown.

The sequence derives from a human donor who had recovered from COVID-19. The chain combines TRBV24-1 with TRBJ2-5; the match to TRBD2 covers 13 bases. Source material: CD4+ T cells from blood, cultured in vitro. In nucleotides, the CDR3 is TGTGCCACCAGTGATGGTCGACTAGCGGGAGGTAGGGAGACCCAGTACTTC. Translated, it gives CATSDGRLAGGRETQYF.